Below, 14 T cell receptor beta chains from the same sample are listed, as sequenced in a study of blood T cell repertoires in COVID-19. Clones were read by immunoSEQ multiplex PCR, and TCRdb kept only the in-frame ones, dropping some. The table shows around 45,000 clones, with more than 80% occurring only once. Sample: peripheral blood. The receptors here all came from a man older than 75 in a cohort sampled during active COVID-19.

This clone was found once. This chain uses TRBV13 with TRBJ2-3; 12 nucleotides line up with TRBD2. CDR1 is PRHDT, CDR2 FYEKMQ, per germline (reference sequence). Unmatched junction bases numbered 3, after V lost 6 bases and J lost 5 bases. The CDR3 has 14 amino acids. CDR3 loop: CASRRLAGVDTQYF. Here the CDR3 DNA reads TGTGCCAGCAGAAGACTAGCGGGAGTAGATACGCAGTATTTT.

This rearrangement joins TRBV3-1 (or the pseudogene TRBV3-2) to TRBJ1-5; a weak D match, TRBD1 (5 bases). CDR1 and CDR2 (germline): LGHDT, YNNKEL (reference sequence). Trimming took off 0 bases at V and 7 bases at J, with 7 bases between the two ends. CDR3 length: 13 residues. CDR3 residues: CASSQDRGQPQHF. The CDR3 bases are TGTGCCAGCAGCCAAGATCGGGGGCAGCCCCAGCATTTT.

The chain carries TRBV11-2 and TRBJ2-7; TRBD1 matches 11 bases. V dropped 4 bases and J dropped 3; count of bases not matched to a gene: 5. The germline V gene encodes CDR1 SGHAT and CDR2 FQNNGV. CDR3 length: 15 amino acids. CDR3: CASSSRTGGFYEQYF. DNA for the CDR3: TGTGCCAGCAGCTCGAGGACAGGGGGCTTCTACGAGCAGTACTTC. The whole variable domain, filled in from reference TRBV11-2 and TRBJ2-7, reads EAGVAQSPRYKIIEKRQSVAFWCNPISGHATLYWYQQILGQGPKLLIQFQNNGVVDDSQLPKDRFSAERLKGVDSTLKIQPAKLEDSAVYLCASSSRTGGFYEQYFGPGTRLTVT.

V gene TRBV19 combines with J gene TRBJ1-5, with D possibly being TRBD1 (6 bases). The V gene lost 5 bases and the J gene lost 9 bases, with 14 bases spanning the gap. Germline CDR1 reads LNHDA; CDR2 reads SQIVND (reference sequence). The CDR3 is 13 residues long. The CDR3 DNA reads as TGTGCCAGTAGTGTCCAGGGGTTTCCGCCCCAGCATTTT. It specifies CASSVQGFPPQHF.

This clone has just one count. DNA of the CDR3: TGTGCCAGCAGCTTGGTTAGCGGGAGAAAGGGGGACACCGGGGAGCTGTTTTTT. This gives the protein CASSLVSGRKGDTGELFF. This chain joins TRBV5-5 and TRBJ2-2, with 9 bases fitting TRBD2. V shed 0 bases, J shed 3 bases, and the junction held 9 bases outside the gene matches. Germline CDR1 SGHKS, CDR2 YYEKEE (reference sequence). The CDR3 runs to 18 residues.

The table lists this clone with a count of one. The rearrangement joins TRBV6-5 to TRBJ2-6; D possibly corresponds to TRBD2 (5 bases). V was trimmed by 11 bases and J by 0 bases, leaving 14 bases between them. Germline lookup yields CDR1 MNHEY and CDR2 SVGAGI. The CDR3 extends over 15 amino acids. CDR3 protein: CAGTTGNSGANVLTF. In DNA form, the CDR3 reads TGTGCCGGTACTACGGGGAACTCTGGGGCCAACGTCCTGACTTTC.

The chain has TRBV6-5 and TRBJ1-1, with 10 bases fitting TRBD1. Germline lookup yields CDR1 MNHEY and CDR2 SVGAGI. Germline trimming cut 2 bases from V and 4 bases from J; bases unmatched to any gene: 7. This CDR3 has 16 amino acids. The CDR3 reads CASSYPTGGVGTEAFF. In DNA, the CDR3 is TGTGCCAGCAGTTACCCGACAGGGGGCGTGGGCACTGAAGCTTTCTTT.

V usage is TRBV6-2 or TRBV6-3 and J usage is TRBJ2-7; TRBD1 might be the D (6 bases). CDR1 and CDR2 from the germline V gene are MNHEY and SVGEGT. Between the trimmed V and J ends, which lost 5 bases and 2 bases, there was a span of 7 bases. The length of the CDR3 is 12 residues. CDR3 in amino acids: CASSRQAYEQYF. The CDR3 DNA reads as TGTGCCAGCAGTAGACAGGCCTACGAGCAGTACTTC.

The count of this clone is one. The chain employs TRBV5-1 and TRBJ2-2; 7 bases are shared with TRBD2. With V trimmed by 6 bases and J by 0 bases, 8 bases remained unmatched. The CDR3 totals 16 residues. Germline values: CDR1 SGHRS, CDR2 YFSETQ. The CDR3 sequence is CASTSGALANTGELFF. CDR3 DNA sequence: TGCGCCAGCACTAGCGGAGCACTCGCGAACACCGGGGAGCTGTTTTTT. Full variable domain (missing parts from reference TRBV5-1 and TRBJ2-2): KAGVTQTPRYLIKTRGQQVTLSCSPISGHRSVSWYQQTPGQGLQFLFEYFSETQRNKGNFPGRFSGRQFSNSRSEMNVSTLELGDSALYLCASTSGALANTGELFFGEGSRLTVL.

This sequence joins TRBV27 and TRBJ1-4; tentative D call: TRBD1 (5 bases). Per germline, CDR1 MNHEY and CDR2 SMNVEV (reference sequence). The V and J ends lost 3 bases and 8 bases respectively, with 13 bases between them. CDR3 length: 14 residues. CDR3 in amino acids: CASSFGGRSEKLFF. The CDR3 DNA reads as TGTGCCAGCAGTTTCGGGGGTCGAAGCGAAAAACTGTTTTTT. The whole variable domain, filled in from reference TRBV27 and TRBJ1-4, reads EAQVTQNPRYLITVTGKKLTVTCSQNMNHEYMSWYRQDPGLGLRQIYYSMNVEVTDKGDVPEGYKVSRKEKRNFPLILESPSPNQTSLYFCASSFGGRSEKLFFGSGTQLSVL.

This chain links TRBV24-1 with TRBJ2-1, with 10 bases fitting TRBD1. This CDR3 is built from 15 residues. Trimming took 4 bases from V and 6 from J; bases not matched to a gene: 5. The V gene's germline CDR1 is KGHDR and CDR2 SFDVKD. CDR3 nucleotides: TGTGCCACCAGTGAACCGGGACAGGGGTCCAATGAGCAGTTCTTC. Amino acid sequence: CATSEPGQGSNEQFF.

The chain couples TRBV5-1 to TRBJ2-1; D possibly corresponds to TRBD2 (6 bases). The V end was cut by 0 bases, the J end by 4 bases, with 11 bases between. The CDR3 has 15 residues. Germline V gene data show CDR1 as SGHRS and CDR2 as YFSETQ. CDR3 loop: CASSLAQAGYNEQFF. The DNA for the CDR3 is TGCGCCAGCAGCTTGGCCCAGGCGGGGTACAATGAGCAGTTCTTC.

The rearrangement links TRBV6-2 or TRBV6-3 to TRBJ1-2; 7 bases are shared with TRBD1. V lost 2 bases, J lost 2 bases, and 2 bases stayed unmatched. CDR1 and CDR2 from the germline V gene are MNHEY and SVGEGT. The CDR3 has 14 amino acids. The DNA of the CDR3 is TGTGCCAGCAGTTACGGACAGGTGAACTATGGCTACACCTTC. It encodes CASSYGQVNYGYTF.

The rearrangement links TRBV27 to TRBJ1-5, with D unclear. The CDR3 totals 16 residues. The germline CDR1 and CDR2 sequences are MNHEY and SMNVEV (reference sequence). Trimming left V 6 bases short and J 0 bases short, with 15 bases between. The CDR3 DNA is TGTGCCAGCAGCTCATATAGAGGGAATAGCAATCAGCCCCAGCATTTT. Its protein is CASSSYRGNSNQPQHF.